Sequencing of this T cell receptor beta chain was carried out in a study of T-cell memory formation after mild COVID-19. About the study: Most TCR clusters belonged to a single donor.

Barcoded TCR alpha and TCR beta cDNA libraries with UMIs came from 5'RACE using constant-segment primers. A single record per CDR3 protein comes from TCRdb applying MiXCR to the 5' RACE reads. The table shows approximately 50,000 distinct CDR3 sequences, with approximately 9% occurring only once. The CDR3 extends over 17 amino acids. V trimming: 6 bases; J trimming: 7 bases; junction bases outside the gene matches: 16. The germline V gene has CDR1 DFQATT and CDR2 SNEGSKA (reference sequence). This clonotype appeared a few times. This TCR was sampled from an adult woman who had mild COVID-19 (a few samples of this study predate the infection). Cell type and time point are not known. Sequenced sample: PBMCs or a T cell subset sorted from them (not recorded which). The genes are TRBV20-1 and TRBJ2-1; 12 positions match TRBD2. Here the CDR3 reads CSAPWERRLAGVNEQFF. CDR3 nucleotides: TGCAGTGCCCCCTGGGAACGCCGACTAGCGGGAGTAAATGAGCAGTTCTTC.